This is a list of T cell receptor beta chains from one sample in a study of blood T cells in healthy people across ages. TCRdb re-called the 5' RACE reads with MiXCR, one entry per CDR3 protein. The table includes 550,000 to 700,000 distinct CDR3 sequences, 25% to 30% detected once. Material: blood. The receptors shown here come from an older woman in good health. Both conserved end residues are part of each CDR3. A D gene is named only where the DNA matches it firmly. Part of the rows lack a size; the others show once, few, many or a class for expanded clones.

>TRBV7-3|-|TRBJ2-1|-
TGTGCCAGCAGCCATGACCGCCGGGCCCACAATGAGCAGTTCTTC
CASSHDRRAHNEQFF
>TRBV4-1|TRBD2|TRBJ2-1|-
TGCGCCAGCAGCCGTGGACTAGCGGGGGGCTCCCTCCAAGAGACCCAGTTCTTC
CASSRGLAGGSLQETQFF
>TRBV20-1|-|TRBJ2-1|few
TGCAGTGCCAAAGACCTATACAATGAGCAGTTCTTC
CSAKDLYNEQFF
>TRBV5-1|-|TRBJ2-5|many
TGCGCCAGCAGCTTGGGACAGACCCAGTACTTC
CASSLGQTQYF
>TRBV10-3|TRBD2|TRBJ2-5|few
TGTGCCATCGGTAGCGGGGGGGCCCCAGAGACCCAGTACTTC
CAIGSGGAPETQYF
>TRBV5-1|-|TRBJ2-1|once
TGCGCCAGCAGCTACCCCCGGAGGGGTAATGAGCAGTTCTTC
CASSYPRRGNEQFF
>TRBV28|TRBD2|TRBJ2-1|few
TGTGCCAGCAGAATTGGACTAGCGGGGGGGCAATTTGAGCAGTTCTTC
CASRIGLAGGQFEQFF
>TRBV20-1|TRBD1|TRBJ2-7|-
TGCAGTGCGCAAATATTCGGGACAGGGGGCCTCTACGAGCAGTACTTC
CSAQIFGTGGLYEQYF
>TRBV18|-|TRBJ2-7|few
TGTGCCAGCTCACCACTTTTCGTCGGGGGTGGCACCTACGAGCAGTACTTC
CASSPLFVGGGTYEQYF
>TRBV7-3|TRBD2|TRBJ2-1|few
TGTGCCAGCAGCTTAAAAAGCGGGGGGGGAAATGAGCAGTTCTTC
CASSLKSGGGNEQFF
>TRBV5-1|-|TRBJ2-1|few
TGCGCCAGCAGCTTGGCACTTACGGGCTACAATGAGCAGTTCTTC
CASSLALTGYNEQFF
>TRBV11-2|-|TRBJ2-7|few
TGTGCCAGCAGCCCTCGAATCCCTGGGAACGAGCAGTACTTC
CASSPRIPGNEQYF
>TRBV20-1|TRBD2|TRBJ2-5|-
TGCAGTGCGACTAGCGGGAGCGTGGCGGAGACCCAGTACTTC
CSATSGSVAETQYF
>TRBV6-2/TRBV6-3|TRBD2|TRBJ2-5|-
TGTGCCAGCAGACGCGGGGGGGCCCAAGAGACCCAGTACTTC
CASRRGGAQETQYF
>TRBV12-3/TRBV12-4|-|TRBJ1-2|-
TGTGCCAGCAGTCCGGGGGACGGTAACTATGGCTACACCTTC
CASSPGDGNYGYTF
>TRBV28|-|TRBJ1-5|-
TGTGCCAGCAGGGATACGGCAGGGAGGCAGCCCCAGCATTTT
CASRDTAGRQPQHF
>TRBV2|TRBD1|TRBJ1-5|-
TGTGCCAGCAGTGAATTTCTTGGACAGGGAGGAGATCAGCCCCAGCATTTT
CASSEFLGQGGDQPQHF
>TRBV12-3/TRBV12-4|TRBD1|TRBJ1-5|few
TGTGCCAGCAGTCCGGACAGGGGGGGAAATCAGCCCCAGCATTTT
CASSPDRGGNQPQHF
>TRBV20-1|TRBD1|TRBJ1-2|-
TGCAGTGCTCTCGGACAGGGGGCTAACTATGGCTACACCTTC
CSALGQGANYGYTF
>TRBV5-1|TRBD1|TRBJ2-7|few
TGCGCCAGCAGTTATGGAACAGGGGGCTTCGACGAGCAGTACTTC
CASSYGTGGFDEQYF
>TRBV3-1|-|TRBJ2-3|-
TGTGCCAGCAGCCTGGGACTGGTGGATACGCAGTATTTT
CASSLGLVDTQYF
>TRBV5-5|-|TRBJ2-5|few
TGTGCCAGCAGCTTGGACGCAGGGGAGGAGACCCAGTACTTC
CASSLDAGEETQYF
>TRBV3-1|-|TRBJ1-2|few
TGTGCCAGCAGCCAAACCGCGGGACGGGAAAGATATGGCTACACCTTC
CASSQTAGRERYGYTF
>TRBV6-1|-|TRBJ2-4|-
TGTGCCAGCAGTGAATTCATAGCCAAAAACATTCAGTACTTC
CASSEFIAKNIQYF
>TRBV10-3|-|TRBJ1-1|-
TGTGCCATCAGTGAAGGACGGCCGAACACTGAAGCTTTCTTT
CAISEGRPNTEAFF
>TRBV7-8|-|TRBJ2-4|-
TGTGCCAGCAGCCCTCTTTTGACGGGGCTAGCCAAAAACATTCAGTACTTC
CASSPLLTGLAKNIQYF
>TRBV24-1|-|TRBJ2-1|many
TGTGCCACGCGTAGAGCCGGGGGGCTCGATGAGCAGTTCTTC
CATRRAGGLDEQFF
>TRBV12-5|-|TRBJ1-1|-
TGTGCTAGTGGTTTAGAGGGTCGCACTGAAGCTTTCTTT
CASGLEGRTEAFF
>TRBV6-1|TRBD1|TRBJ1-5|few
TGTGCCAGCAGCCTTCCCCAGGGGGCGCGAGGTATTCAGCCCCAGCATTTT
CASSLPQGARGIQPQHF
>TRBV9|TRBD1|TRBJ2-7|few
TGTGCCAGCAGCAGGTTGGGACAGAGCTCCTACGAGCAGTACTTC
CASSRLGQSSYEQYF
>TRBV27|-|TRBJ2-3|-
TGTGCCAGCAGTGCCCCCAAAGATACGCAGTATTTT
CASSAPKDTQYF
>TRBV4-3|-|TRBJ1-6|-
TGCGCCAGCAGCCAAGATACAGGCTGGTTGGTATACCCCCTCCACTTT
CASSQDTGWLVYPLHF
>TRBV7-8|-|TRBJ2-3|-
TGTGCCAGCAGCTTAGCGATCGGGCAGAGCACAGATACGCAGTATTTT
CASSLAIGQSTDTQYF
>TRBV5-5|TRBD1|TRBJ2-5|-
TGTGCCAGCAGCTTGGTTTTGGGACAGCAAGAGACCCAGTACTTC
CASSLVLGQQETQYF
>TRBV14|-|TRBJ2-4|few
TGTGCCAGCAGCGGTGGACCCAAAAACATTCAGTACTTC
CASSGGPKNIQYF
>TRBV12-3/TRBV12-4|TRBD1|TRBJ1-3|few
TGTGCCAGCAGTACGGGACAGGGGGGAGGAAACACCATATATTTT
CASSTGQGGGNTIYF
>TRBV6-2/TRBV6-3|TRBD1|TRBJ1-2|few
TGTGCCAGCAGTTACTCGAGGGGGCCCTCGGGCTACACCTTC
CASSYSRGPSGYTF
>TRBV7-3|TRBD2|TRBJ2-3|few
TGTGCCAGTCAGGCGGGCGGGGGATTCACAGATACGCAGTATTTT
CASQAGGGFTDTQYF
>TRBV20-1|TRBD1|TRBJ1-4|few
TGCAGTGCAACCGCGGGACAGACTAAGGAAAAACTGTTTTTT
CSATAGQTKEKLFF
>TRBV20-1|TRBD1|TRBJ1-1|few
TGCAGTGCTCCCTTCAGGGGGCGCGGAATCACTGAAGCTTTCTTT
CSAPFRGRGITEAFF
>TRBV7-2|TRBD2|TRBJ2-7|-
TGTGCCAGCAGCTTAGGGGTTCTAGCGGGTGGTCCATACGAGCAGTACTTC
CASSLGVLAGGPYEQYF
>TRBV5-5|TRBD1|TRBJ2-1|-
TGTGCCAGCAGCCCTCGGACAGGGGAAGATGAGCAGTTCTTC
CASSPRTGEDEQFF
>TRBV5-1|TRBD1|TRBJ2-2|-
TGCGCCAGCAGCTTGCTATCGCAGGGGGCGACCGGGGAGCTGTTTTTT
CASSLLSQGATGELFF
>TRBV20-1|TRBD1|TRBJ1-2|-
TGCAGTGCCACTCACCGGGACAGTAACTATGGCTACACCTTC
CSATHRDSNYGYTF
>TRBV10-3|-|TRBJ2-5|-
TGTGCCATCAGTGAGTCGCTGGCGGGGCAAGAGACCCAGTACTTC
CAISESLAGQETQYF